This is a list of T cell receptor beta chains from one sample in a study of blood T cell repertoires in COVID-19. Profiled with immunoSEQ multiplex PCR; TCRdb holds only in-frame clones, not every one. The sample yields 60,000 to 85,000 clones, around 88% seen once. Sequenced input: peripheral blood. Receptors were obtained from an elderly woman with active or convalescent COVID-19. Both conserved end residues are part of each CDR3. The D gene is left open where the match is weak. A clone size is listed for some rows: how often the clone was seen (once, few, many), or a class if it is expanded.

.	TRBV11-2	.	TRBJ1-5	TGTGCCAGCAGCTTAGATGGGGGGGATCAGCCCCAGCATTTT	CASSLDGGDQPQHF
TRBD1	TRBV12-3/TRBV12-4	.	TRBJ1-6	TGTGCCAGCAGTAACCGGGACAGGGGGCCCCTCCACTTT	CASSNRDRGPLHF
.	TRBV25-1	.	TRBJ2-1	TGTGCCAGCAGTGAAATTGAGGGTTCGACTTCCTACAATGAGCAGTTCTTC	CASSEIEGSTSYNEQFF
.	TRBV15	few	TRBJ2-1	TGTGCCACCAGCAGCGGACAGCAGGGGAATGAGCAGTTCTTC	CATSSGQQGNEQFF
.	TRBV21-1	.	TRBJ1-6	TGTGCCAGCAGTCGAGGGGGTTATTCACCCCTCCACTTT	CASSRGGYSPLHF
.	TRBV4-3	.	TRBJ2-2	TGCGCCAGCAGCCGAAAGATAAGCGCGAACACCGGGGAGCTGTTTTTT	CASSRKISANTGELFF
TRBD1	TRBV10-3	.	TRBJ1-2	TGTGCCATCAGTACAGGGGAGGACTATGGCTACACCTTC	CAISTGEDYGYTF
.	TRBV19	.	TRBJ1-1	TGTGCCAGTAGTGGCAGGGCAACTGAAGCTTTCTTT	CASSGRATEAFF
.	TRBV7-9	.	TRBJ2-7	TGTGCCAGCAGCAGGGACTTCTACGAGCAGTACTTC	CASSRDFYEQYF
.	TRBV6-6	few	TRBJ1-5	TGTGCCAGCAGTCCTAACCGGGGAGGAACGGGCAATCAGCCCCAGCATTTT	CASSPNRGGTGNQPQHF
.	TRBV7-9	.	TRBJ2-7	TGTGCCAGCAGTCATACAGGATCCTACGAGCAGTACTTC	CASSHTGSYEQYF
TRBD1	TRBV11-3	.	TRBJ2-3	TGTGCCAGCAGCTTGAGACAGGGCCCAGATACGCAGTATTTT	CASSLRQGPDTQYF
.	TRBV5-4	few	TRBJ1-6	TGTGCCAGCAGCTCTCCAGGGTCGGCTTCACCCCTCCACTTT	CASSSPGSASPLHF
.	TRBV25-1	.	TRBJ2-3	TGTGCCAGCAGTGAATCCCGACTACCTAGCACAGATACGCAGTATTTT	CASSESRLPSTDTQYF
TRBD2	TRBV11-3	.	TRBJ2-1	TGTGCCAGCAGCTTAGACCCAGCGGGAAGGAATGAGCAGTTCTTC	CASSLDPAGRNEQFF
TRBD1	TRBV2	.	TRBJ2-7	TGTGCCAGCAGATCGACAGGGGGAGCCTACGAGCAGTACTTC	CASRSTGGAYEQYF
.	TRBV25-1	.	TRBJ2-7	TGTGCCAGCAGTAGGGGCAGCTCCTACGAGCAGTACTTC	CASSRGSSYEQYF
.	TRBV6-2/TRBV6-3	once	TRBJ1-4	TGTGCCAGCAGTTGGGCAGGGTCCAATGAAAAACTGTTTTTT	CASSWAGSNEKLFF
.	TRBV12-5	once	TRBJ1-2	TGTGCTAGTGGTTTAGAAGCCGGGACAAGGGACACCTTC	CASGLEAGTRDTF
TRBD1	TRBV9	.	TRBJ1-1	TGTGCCAGCAGCGTAGTAGGGGGCGAGACTGAAGCTTTCTTT	CASSVVGGETEAFF
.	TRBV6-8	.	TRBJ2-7	TGTGCCAGCAGCCCCGTCCGGTGGGAAACGGGGTTCTACGAGCAGTACTTC	CASSPVRWETGFYEQYF
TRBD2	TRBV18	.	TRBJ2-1	TGTGCCAGCTCTCCCGGACTAGCGGGGGAGGGCTTAGGCGGTGAGCAGTTCTTC	CASSPGLAGEGLGGEQFF
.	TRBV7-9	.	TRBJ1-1	TGTGCCAGCAGTACAGGTCTTCCAGCTTTCTTT	CASSTGLPAFF
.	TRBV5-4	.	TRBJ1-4	TGTGCCAGCAGCTTGGGCGCGGGAAGGGGCGGAAGTGAAAAACTGTTTTTT	CASSLGAGRGGSEKLFF
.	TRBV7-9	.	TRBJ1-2	TGTGCCAGCAGCCCAGACCAGGGAATCTATGGCTACACCTTC	CASSPDQGIYGYTF
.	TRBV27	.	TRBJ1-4	TGTGCCAGCAGTTTTGAACCAGGGAACACACTGTTTTTT	CASSFEPGNTLFF
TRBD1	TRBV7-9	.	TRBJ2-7	TGTGCCAGCAGCTTCGGGGACAGGGGAGGAAAAAACGAGCAGTACTTC	CASSFGDRGGKNEQYF
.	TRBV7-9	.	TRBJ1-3	TGTGCCAGCAGCTTAGATCGTCCCCCCCGGGTAGACACCATATATTTT	CASSLDRPPRVDTIYF
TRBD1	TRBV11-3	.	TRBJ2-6	TGTGCCAGCAGCAAGAGACAGGGAAGGGCTGGGGCCAACGTCCTGACTTTC	CASSKRQGRAGANVLTF